These T cell receptor beta chains were read from a single sample in a study of blood T cell repertoires in COVID-19. This table comes from immunoSEQ multiplex PCR, and its TCRdb copy is limited to in-frame clones, with some not included. Here the sample spans a few hundred thousand clones, more than 70% being singletons. The source material was PBMCs or T cells enriched from blood (not recorded which). The receptor set was obtained from a man between 35 and 55 years old in a cohort exposed to, infected with or recovered from COVID-19 (not recorded which). CDR3s include the opening cysteine and the closing phenylalanine or tryptophan. Each record gives: D gene, J gene, V gene, clone size, CDR3 DNA, CDR3 protein. A D gene is named only where the DNA matches it firmly. Not all rows give a size; the values are once, few, many and, for expanded clones, a class.

TRBD2 | TRBJ2-3 | TRBV14 | NA | TGTGCCAGCAGCCTAGCGGGAGGTGATACGCAGTATTTT | CASSLAGGDTQYF
TRBD2 | TRBJ2-2 | TRBV10-3 | NA | TGTGCCATCAGTTCCTCCGGGACTAGCGGGACCAAATCCGGGGAGCTGTTTTTT | CAISSSGTSGTKSGELFF
TRBD1 | TRBJ2-1 | TRBV24-1 | NA | TGTGCCACCAGTGACCACGGGACAGGGTATGAGCAGTTCTTC | CATSDHGTGYEQFF
TRBD1 | TRBJ2-5 | TRBV18 | NA | TGTGCCAGCTCACGGGACAGGGCAGGGGAGACCCAGTACTTC | CASSRDRAGETQYF
TRBD1 | TRBJ1-6 | TRBV28 | NA | TGTGCCAGCAGTTCGGGACAGGGAGGGTCACCCCTCCACTTT | CASSSGQGGSPLHF
TRBD2 | TRBJ2-7 | TRBV7-9 | NA | TGTGCCAGCAGCTTAGCGTCGCCTAGCGGTTCCTACGAGCAGTACTTC | CASSLASPSGSYEQYF
TRBD2 | TRBJ2-2 | TRBV19 | once | TGTGCCAGTAGTATTGGGCTAGCGGGAGGCTCGAACACCGGGGAGCTGTTTTTT | CASSIGLAGGSNTGELFF
TRBD2 | TRBJ2-4 | TRBV2 | NA | TGTGCCAGCAGTCAAGAGACTAGCTTAGCCAAAAACATTCAGTACTTC | CASSQETSLAKNIQYF
NA | TRBJ2-2 | TRBV19 | NA | TGTGCCAGTAGAGGGAGGCGGTTGAACACCGGGGAGCTGTTTTTT | CASRGRRLNTGELFF
NA | TRBJ2-2 | TRBV2 | few | TGTGCCAGCAGTGATGGACTGCTGAACACCGGGGAGCTGTTTTTT | CASSDGLLNTGELFF
NA | TRBJ1-6 | TRBV27 | NA | TGTGCCAGCAGCATTGCCGGGACACCCCTCCACTTT | CASSIAGTPLHF
NA | TRBJ2-7 | TRBV27 | once | TGTGCCAGCAGGTTCGGTACAGAAACCTACGAGCAGTACTTC | CASRFGTETYEQYF
NA | TRBJ2-3 | TRBV30 | NA | TGTGCCTGGAGAACACTAGGTAGCACAGATACGCAGTATTTT | CAWRTLGSTDTQYF
TRBD1 | TRBJ1-6 | TRBV7-3 | NA | TGTGCCAGCAGCTTTAACGGGTCCGGGACAGGGCTAAGGTATTCACCCCTCCACTTT | CASSFNGSGTGLRYSPLHF
NA | TRBJ1-2 | TRBV19 | once | TGTGCCAGCCGATTACCCGGGACAAAGACGAAAACTGCTAACTATGGCTACACCTTC | CASRLPGTKTKTANYGYTF
TRBD2 | TRBJ2-1 | TRBV19 | NA | TGTGCCAGTTCCGGACTAGGTCCGTATGAGCAGTTCTTC | CASSGLGPYEQFF
TRBD2 | TRBJ2-5 | TRBV24-1 | NA | TGTGCCACCAGCCGGGCCACGGGACTAGCGGGTTCGGGGACCCAGTACTTC | CATSRATGLAGSGTQYF
NA | TRBJ1-1 | TRBV25-1 | NA | TGTGCCAGCACCAACCAGGGGGAAGCTTTCTTT | CASTNQGEAFF
TRBD1 | TRBJ1-3 | TRBV6-5 | NA | TGTGCCAGCAGTTCCTTCGACAGGGGTGGAAACACCATATATTTT | CASSSFDRGGNTIYF
TRBD2 | TRBJ2-1 | TRBV7-3 | NA | TGTGCCAGCAGCTTACCCGGGAGGGCCCCTTACAATGAGCAGTTCTTC | CASSLPGRAPYNEQFF
NA | TRBJ2-7 | TRBV5-1 | NA | TGCGCCAGCAGCCCGGGGACAAATTACGAGCAGTACTTC | CASSPGTNYEQYF
TRBD2 | TRBJ2-7 | TRBV27 | NA | TGTGCCAGCCCTAGGGACAGGAGATCTAGCGGGGGAGCCTCCTACGAGCAGTACTTC | CASPRDRRSSGGASYEQYF
NA | TRBJ2-3 | TRBV11-2 | NA | TGTGCCAGCAGCTTTTGGCGGGCAACCACAGATACGCAGTATTTT | CASSFWRATTDTQYF
TRBD1 | TRBJ1-2 | TRBV5-6 | NA | TGTGCCAGCAGACGACAGGGGAGGGACTATGGCTACACCTTC | CASRRQGRDYGYTF
NA | TRBJ1-3 | TRBV10-3 | NA | TGTGCCATCAGTGAACAGATCAACTCTGGAAACACCATATATTTT | CAISEQINSGNTIYF
NA | TRBJ1-1 | TRBV2 | NA | TGTGCCAGCAGTGGGGCCGGACATTTGGCTTTCTTT | CASSGAGHLAFF
TRBD1 | TRBJ2-2 | TRBV7-6 | NA | TGTGCCAGCAGCTTAAGGACAGGGGTCACCGGGGAGCTGTTTTTT | CASSLRTGVTGELFF
TRBD1 | TRBJ1-5 | TRBV7-2 | NA | TGTGCCAGCAGCTACAGGGGTGATCAGCCCCAGCATTTT | CASSYRGDQPQHF
NA | TRBJ2-1 | TRBV30 | NA | TGTGCCTGGAGTGTCCACACTTCTCTTCAGCGCCTCTCCTACAATGAGCAGTTCTTC | CAWSVHTSLQRLSYNEQFF
NA | TRBJ1-5 | TRBV19 | NA | TGTGCCAGTGGGCAGGGTGGTCAGCCCCAGCATTTT | CASGQGGQPQHF
NA | TRBJ1-2 | TRBV3-1/TRBV3-2 | NA | TGTGCCAGCAGCCAAGTTGAGGGCTATGGCTACACCTTC | CASSQVEGYGYTF
TRBD1 | TRBJ1-2 | TRBV6-5 | few | TGTGCCACTCAAAGGACATCAGGGGGCAGGGGCTACACCTTC | CATQRTSGGRGYTF
TRBD1 | TRBJ1-5 | TRBV6-2/TRBV6-3 | NA | TGTGCCAGCAGTTACCTAGGACAGGTAGGCAATCAGCCCCAGCATTTT | CASSYLGQVGNQPQHF
NA | TRBJ2-1 | TRBV29-1 | NA | TGCAGCGCCACGCGAGGGTACAACTACAATGAGCAGTTCTTC | CSATRGYNYNEQFF
NA | TRBJ1-5 | TRBV2 | NA | TGTGCCAGCAGACGTGCGATCGGGGGAACCAATCAGCCCCAGCATTTT | CASRRAIGGTNQPQHF
TRBD2 | TRBJ2-1 | TRBV24-1 | NA | TGTGCCACCAGTGACCCGGGCGCGGGAGGGGCTGAGCAGTTCTTC | CATSDPGAGGAEQFF
TRBD1 | TRBJ1-3 | TRBV30 | NA | TGTGCCTGGAGGGGGACAGGGGGCTCTGGAAACACCATATATTTT | CAWRGTGGSGNTIYF
TRBD2 | TRBJ2-7 | TRBV7-8 | NA | TGTGCCAGCAGCTTAGAGGCGGGAGGGCCCGCGCATTACTACGAGCAGTACTTC | CASSLEAGGPAHYYEQYF
NA | TRBJ2-1 | TRBV30 | NA | TGTGCCTGGAGTGTACGAGGGCCGAATGAGCAGTTCTTC | CAWSVRGPNEQFF
NA | TRBJ1-5 | TRBV10-3 | NA | TGTGCCACCACCGGACAGTACAATCAGCCCCAGCATTTT | CATTGQYNQPQHF
TRBD2 | TRBJ2-5 | TRBV2 | NA | TGTGCCAGCAGTGAAAATACTAGCGGGAGAACGGAGACCCAGTACTTC | CASSENTSGRTETQYF
NA | TRBJ2-7 | TRBV24-1 | NA | TGTGCCACCAGTGGACAGCCCTCCTACGAGCAGTACTTC | CATSGQPSYEQYF
NA | TRBJ2-7 | TRBV11-2 | NA | TGTGCCAGCAGCCCAAAAACGGTCTCGGGGTTGGAGCAGTACTTC | CASSPKTVSGLEQYF
TRBD1 | TRBJ1-5 | TRBV6-5 | NA | TGTGCCAGCAGTTACTCGAGGGACAGCTATCAGCCCCAGCATTTT | CASSYSRDSYQPQHF
NA | TRBJ2-2 | TRBV18 | NA | TGTGCCAGCTCACCAAGTACGGACACCGGGGAGCTGTTTTTT | CASSPSTDTGELFF
TRBD2 | TRBJ2-3 | TRBV5-1 | once | TGCGCCAGCAGCACCGGGGGGTCTAGCACAGATACGCAGTATTTT | CASSTGGSSTDTQYF
NA | TRBJ1-2 | TRBV30 | once | TGTGCCTGGAGTGCGTCGGGGGGACAAAGCTATGGCTACACCTTC | CAWSASGGQSYGYTF
TRBD2 | TRBJ2-7 | TRBV7-9 | NA | TGTGCCAGCAGCCAAGGACTAGCGGTGACCTACGAGCAGTACTTC | CASSQGLAVTYEQYF
TRBD1 | TRBJ1-5 | TRBV3-1/TRBV3-2 | NA | TGTGCCAGCAGCCAAGGGACAGGAAATCAGCCCCAGCATTTT | CASSQGTGNQPQHF
NA | TRBJ1-3 | TRBV11-2 | NA | TGTGCCAGCAGAACCGGGACAAACTCTGGAAACACCATATATTTT | CASRTGTNSGNTIYF
NA | TRBJ1-2 | TRBV27 | NA | TGTGCCAGCAGTTTATCGAAGTCACATTCGGGAAATGGCTACACCTTC | CASSLSKSHSGNGYTF
NA | TRBJ2-5 | TRBV7-9 | NA | TGTGCCAGCAGCTATTTGGGGCGGCCGCAAGAGACCCAGTACTTC | CASSYLGRPQETQYF